The rows below give T cell receptor beta chains drawn from one sample of a study of T cell responses to AZD1222 COVID-19 vaccine. The data were produced by immunoSEQ multiplex PCR, yet TCRdb's version contains in-frame clones alone and is incomplete. The data show 100,000 to 150,000 clones, more than 75% seen once. The sample in question was peripheral blood, obtained on day 0 of AZD1222 vaccination. The receptors were gathered from an adult in good health. Each CDR3 is given with its conserved first and last residue. A D gene is named only where the DNA matches it firmly. The listing skips clone size in some rows; elsewhere it reads once, few, many or a size class.

.,TRBJ2-3,TRBV29-1,.,TGCAGCGTTGACGGAATCGGGAGCACAGATACGCAGTATTTT,CSVDGIGSTDTQYF
.,TRBJ1-1,TRBV20-1,.,TGCAGTGCTAGTTCAGGGAGTGTAGCTTTCTTT,CSASSGSVAFF
once,TRBJ2-1,TRBV7-2,TRBD2,TGTGCCAGCAGCTTTGGGGGGGAGGGCCCCAATGAGCAGTTCTTC,CASSFGGEGPNEQFF
.,TRBJ2-7,TRBV6-9,TRBD2,TGTGCCAGCAGTTCCCTTACCGGGACTAGCGCCTCCTACGAGCAGTACTTC,CASSSLTGTSASYEQYF
few,TRBJ1-1,TRBV11-2,.,TGTGCCAGCTCTCGGAGACAGATACAGTCGAACACTGAAGCTTTCTTT,CASSRRQIQSNTEAFF
.,TRBJ2-5,TRBV6-2/TRBV6-3,TRBD2,TGTGCCAGCAGTTGGGGGGGGTTGGAGACCCAGTACTTC,CASSWGGLETQYF
.,TRBJ2-2,TRBV12-2,.,TGTGCAAGTCGCTTAGTGACAGCGCGGGGTGGCGGGGAGCTGTTTTTT,CASRLVTARGGGELFF
.,TRBJ1-5,TRBV29-1,.,TGCAGCGCCGAACAGAGCAATCAGCCCCAGCATTTT,CSAEQSNQPQHF
.,TRBJ2-1,TRBV4-3,TRBD2,TGCGCCAGCAGCCAAGAGGCAACTAGCGGGAGGGCCCCGTTCTTC,CASSQEATSGRAPFF
.,TRBJ2-1,TRBV3-1/TRBV3-2,TRBD1,TGTGCCAGCAGCTTGTGGACCGGGACAGGGGGCTGGAATGAGCAGTTCTTC,CASSLWTGTGGWNEQFF
.,TRBJ2-3,TRBV5-1,.,TGCGCCAGCAGCTATATGCTCGGGATCACAGATACGCAGTATTTT,CASSYMLGITDTQYF
.,TRBJ1-5,TRBV5-1,.,TGCGCCAGCAGCTCAGGACAGAATCAGCCCCAGCATTTT,CASSSGQNQPQHF
.,TRBJ1-1,TRBV7-9,TRBD1,TGTGCCAGCAGCTCAGGGGGAAGCACTGAAGCTTTCTTT,CASSSGGSTEAFF
.,TRBJ2-7,TRBV5-1,.,TGCGCCAGCAGCAAGGACACTTACGAGCAGTACTTC,CASSKDTYEQYF
.,TRBJ1-1,TRBV4-3,.,TGCGCCAGCAGCCAAGAGGGACTCACGAACACTGAAGCTTTCTTT,CASSQEGLTNTEAFF
.,TRBJ2-5,TRBV28,TRBD1,TGTGCCAGCAGTCCCTTAATCGACAGGGGGCTCGAGACCCAGTACTTC,CASSPLIDRGLETQYF
.,TRBJ2-7,TRBV11-3,TRBD2,TGTGCCAGCAGCTCGGGGGGCGAGCAGTACTTC,CASSSGGEQYF
.,TRBJ1-3,TRBV4-3,.,TGCGCCAGCAGCCAAGAGCCGGCTGGAAACACCATATATTTT,CASSQEPAGNTIYF
.,TRBJ1-1,TRBV10-1,.,TGCGCCAGCAAGGGACCCATGAACACTGAAGCTTTCTTT,CASKGPMNTEAFF
.,TRBJ1-2,TRBV6-5,TRBD1,TGTGCCAGCAGTTGGACGTCCGACAGGGTAATGGGCTACACCTTC,CASSWTSDRVMGYTF
.,TRBJ1-1,TRBV5-1,.,TGCGCCAGCAGCTACCAGGGGCAGGGCACTGAAGCTTTCTTT,CASSYQGQGTEAFF
.,TRBJ2-3,TRBV29-1,TRBD2,TGCAGCACTACCGGACTAGCGGGCACAGATACGCAGTATTTT,CSTTGLAGTDTQYF
.,TRBJ2-7,TRBV29-1,.,TGCAGCGTTGCGGGTATCTCCTACGAGCAGTACTTC,CSVAGISYEQYF
once,TRBJ1-2,TRBV28,.,TGTGCCAGCAGTTCGGACCGCTATGGCTACACCTTC,CASSSDRYGYTF
.,TRBJ2-1,TRBV30,.,TGTGCCTGGAGTGCAGGGACCTATGAGCAGTTCTTC,CAWSAGTYEQFF
.,TRBJ1-1,TRBV15,TRBD1,TGTGCCACCAGCGGACAGGGGTTGGACACTGAAGCTTTCTTT,CATSGQGLDTEAFF
.,TRBJ2-5,TRBV4-2,TRBD1,TGTGCCAGCAGTCCAGGGGGCGTAGAGACCCAGTACTTC,CASSPGGVETQYF
.,TRBJ2-1,TRBV14,TRBD1,TGTGCCAGCAGCCCCGGGACAGGGTACTACAATGAGCAGTTCTTC,CASSPGTGYYNEQFF